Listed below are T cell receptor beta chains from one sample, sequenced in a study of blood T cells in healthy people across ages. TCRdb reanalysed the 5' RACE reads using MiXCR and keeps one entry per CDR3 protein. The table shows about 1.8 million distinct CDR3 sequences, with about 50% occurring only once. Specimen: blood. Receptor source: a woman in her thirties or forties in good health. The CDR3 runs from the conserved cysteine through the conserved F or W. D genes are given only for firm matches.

CDR3 protein: CASSSSAQGRKLETQYF
J gene: -
D gene: -
V gene: TRBV7-9

CDR3 protein: CASSSPRGPYEQYF
J gene: TRBJ2-7
D gene: -
V gene: TRBV6-6

CDR3 protein: CAIGADRGVNEQYF
J gene: -
D gene: TRBD1
V gene: TRBV10-3

CDR3 protein: CASALENEQFF
J gene: TRBJ2-1
D gene: -
V gene: TRBV12-5

CDR3 protein: CARTWGSYEQYF
J gene: TRBJ2-7
D gene: -
V gene: TRBV28

CDR3 protein: CSVEEEGQGYGYTF
J gene: TRBJ1-2
D gene: TRBD1
V gene: TRBV29-1

CDR3 protein: CASSHIVGQPQHF
J gene: TRBJ1-5
D gene: -
V gene: TRBV5-1

CDR3 protein: CATLKTGAGTDTQYF
J gene: TRBJ2-3
D gene: TRBD1
V gene: TRBV3-1

CDR3 protein: CASAQTAYTDTQYF
J gene: TRBJ2-3
D gene: -
V gene: TRBV9

CDR3 protein: CSARDPDRGSYGYTF
J gene: TRBJ1-2
D gene: TRBD1
V gene: TRBV20-1

CDR3 protein: CASSPGQTVAFQETQYF
J gene: TRBJ2-5
D gene: -
V gene: TRBV3-1

CDR3 protein: CASSHPDRANYGYTF
J gene: TRBJ1-2
D gene: -
V gene: TRBV6-6

CDR3 protein: CASSFMGQGGYEQYF
J gene: TRBJ2-7
D gene: TRBD1
V gene: TRBV27

CDR3 protein: CASREGLSTDTQYF
J gene: TRBJ2-3
D gene: -
V gene: TRBV28

CDR3 protein: CASSYRQPGLSEQYF
J gene: TRBJ2-7
D gene: -
V gene: TRBV6-5

CDR3 protein: CASSGGQFHEQYF
J gene: TRBJ2-7
D gene: -
V gene: TRBV9

CDR3 protein: CASSPASNSNQPQHF
J gene: TRBJ1-5
D gene: -
V gene: TRBV5-5

CDR3 protein: CASSSELSGSYNEQFF
J gene: TRBJ2-1
D gene: -
V gene: TRBV7-3

CDR3 protein: CASSPVDYYNEQFF
J gene: TRBJ2-1
D gene: -
V gene: TRBV7-9

CDR3 protein: CASSLAPGLAGEQFF
J gene: TRBJ2-1
D gene: TRBD2
V gene: TRBV5-1

CDR3 protein: CSAGGPNEKLFF
J gene: TRBJ1-4
D gene: -
V gene: TRBV20-1

CDR3 protein: CSARLPGFQYEQFF
J gene: TRBJ2-1
D gene: -
V gene: TRBV20-1

CDR3 protein: CSARVRGFEQYF
J gene: TRBJ2-7
D gene: -
V gene: TRBV20-1

CDR3 protein: CSARGLFLEGYTF
J gene: TRBJ1-2
D gene: -
V gene: TRBV20-1

CDR3 protein: CASSTGQWGTEAFF
J gene: TRBJ1-1
D gene: -
V gene: TRBV28

CDR3 protein: CSAWLLSYEQYF
J gene: TRBJ2-7
D gene: -
V gene: TRBV20-1

CDR3 protein: CASRHNSPLHF
J gene: TRBJ1-6
D gene: -
V gene: TRBV6-5

CDR3 protein: CASSLVGGARQETQYF
J gene: TRBJ2-5
D gene: -
V gene: TRBV5-1

CDR3 protein: CASSLAGAKETQYF
J gene: TRBJ2-5
D gene: -
V gene: TRBV7-2

CDR3 protein: CSVELDSRETQYF
J gene: TRBJ2-5
D gene: -
V gene: TRBV29-1

CDR3 protein: CASTKSGGNTEAFF
J gene: TRBJ1-1
D gene: -
V gene: TRBV3-1

CDR3 protein: CATSKQVNQPQHF
J gene: TRBJ1-5
D gene: -
V gene: TRBV15

CDR3 protein: CSAQTSGGAGSYNEQFF
J gene: TRBJ2-1
D gene: TRBD2
V gene: TRBV20-1

CDR3 protein: CASSFRDRAQETQYF
J gene: TRBJ2-5
D gene: TRBD1
V gene: TRBV5-1

CDR3 protein: CASSSDQGPPRGTQYF
J gene: -
D gene: -
V gene: TRBV6-2/TRBV6-3